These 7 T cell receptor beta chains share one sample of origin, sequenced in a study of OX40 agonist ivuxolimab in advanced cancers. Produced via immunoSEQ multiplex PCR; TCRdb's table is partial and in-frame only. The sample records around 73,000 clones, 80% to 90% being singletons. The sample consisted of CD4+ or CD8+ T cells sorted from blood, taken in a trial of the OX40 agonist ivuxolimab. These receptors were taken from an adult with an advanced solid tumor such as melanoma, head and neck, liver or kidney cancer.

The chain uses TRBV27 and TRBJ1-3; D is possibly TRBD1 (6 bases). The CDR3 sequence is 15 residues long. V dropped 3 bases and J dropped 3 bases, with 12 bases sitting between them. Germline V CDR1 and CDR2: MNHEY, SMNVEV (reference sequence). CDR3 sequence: CASSLSRGGGNTIYF. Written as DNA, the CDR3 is TGTGCCAGCAGTTTGAGCAGGGGAGGTGGAAACACCATATATTTT.

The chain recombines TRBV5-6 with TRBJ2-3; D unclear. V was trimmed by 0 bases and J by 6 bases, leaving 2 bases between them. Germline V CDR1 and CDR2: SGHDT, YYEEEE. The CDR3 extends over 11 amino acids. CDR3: CASSLGDTQYF. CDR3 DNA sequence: TGTGCCAGCAGCTTGGGTGATACGCAGTATTTT. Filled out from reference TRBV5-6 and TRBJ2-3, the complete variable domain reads DAGVTQSPTHLIKTRGQQVTLRCSPKSGHDTVSWYQQALGQGPQFIFQYYEEEERQRGNFPDRFSGHQFPNYSSELNVNALLLGDSALYLCASSLGDTQYFGPGTRLTVL.

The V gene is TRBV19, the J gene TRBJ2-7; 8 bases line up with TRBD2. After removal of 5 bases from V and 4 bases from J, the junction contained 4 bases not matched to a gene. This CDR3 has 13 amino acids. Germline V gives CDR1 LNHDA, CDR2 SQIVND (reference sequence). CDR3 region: CASSSERGYEQYF. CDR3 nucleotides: TGTGCCAGTAGTTCCGAGCGGGGGTACGAGCAGTACTTC.

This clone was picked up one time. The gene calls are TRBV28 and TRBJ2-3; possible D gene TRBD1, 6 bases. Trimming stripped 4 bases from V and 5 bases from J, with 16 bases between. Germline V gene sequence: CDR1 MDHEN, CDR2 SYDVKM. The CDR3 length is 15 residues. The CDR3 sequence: CASSSGQLIGDTQYF. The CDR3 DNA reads TGTGCCAGCAGTTCAGGACAGCTTATCGGAGATACGCAGTATTTT. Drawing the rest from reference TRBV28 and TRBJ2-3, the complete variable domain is DVKVTQSSRYLVKRTGEKVFLECVQDMDHENMFWYRQDPGLGLRLIYFSYDVKMKEKGDIPEGYSVSREKKERFSLILESASTNQTSMYLCASSSGQLIGDTQYFGPGTRLTVL.

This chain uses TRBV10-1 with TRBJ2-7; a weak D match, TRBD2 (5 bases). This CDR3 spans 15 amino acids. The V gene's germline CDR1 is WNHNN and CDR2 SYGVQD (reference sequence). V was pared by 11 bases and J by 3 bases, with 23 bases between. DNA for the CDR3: TGCGCCGGAACCTCCCGCGGGCGCGCCCTCTACGAGCAGTACTTC. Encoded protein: CAGTSRGRALYEQYF.

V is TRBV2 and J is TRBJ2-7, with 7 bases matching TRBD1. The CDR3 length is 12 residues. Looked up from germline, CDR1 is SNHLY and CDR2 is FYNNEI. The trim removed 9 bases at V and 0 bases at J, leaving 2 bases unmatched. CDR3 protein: CASWDSSYEQYF. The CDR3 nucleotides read TGTGCCAGTTGGGACAGCTCCTACGAGCAGTACTTC.

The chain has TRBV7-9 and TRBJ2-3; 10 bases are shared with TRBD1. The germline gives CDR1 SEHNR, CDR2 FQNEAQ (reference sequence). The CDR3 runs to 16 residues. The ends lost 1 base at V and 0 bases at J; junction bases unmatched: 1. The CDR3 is CASSLGQGASTDTQYF. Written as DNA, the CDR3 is TGTGCCAGCAGCTTAGGACAGGGGGCCAGCACAGATACGCAGTATTTT.